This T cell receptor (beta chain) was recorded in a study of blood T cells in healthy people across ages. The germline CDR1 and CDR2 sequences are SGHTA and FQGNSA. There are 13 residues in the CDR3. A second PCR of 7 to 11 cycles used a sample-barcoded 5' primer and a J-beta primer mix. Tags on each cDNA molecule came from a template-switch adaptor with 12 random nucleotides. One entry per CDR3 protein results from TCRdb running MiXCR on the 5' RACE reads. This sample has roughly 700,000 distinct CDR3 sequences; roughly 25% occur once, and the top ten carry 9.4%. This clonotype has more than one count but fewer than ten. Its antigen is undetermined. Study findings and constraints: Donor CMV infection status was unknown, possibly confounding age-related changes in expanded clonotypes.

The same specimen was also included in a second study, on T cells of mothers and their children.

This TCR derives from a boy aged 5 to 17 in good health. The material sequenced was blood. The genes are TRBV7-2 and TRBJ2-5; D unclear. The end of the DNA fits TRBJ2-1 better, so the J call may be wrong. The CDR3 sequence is CASSPTGKNEQFF. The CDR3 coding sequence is TGTGCCAGCAGCCCTACTGGGAAAAATGAGCAGTTCTTC.